Listed below are T cell receptor beta chains from one sample, sequenced in a study of T-cell memory formation after mild COVID-19. TCRdb recomputed calls from the 5' RACE reads with MiXCR, one row per CDR3 protein. Of about 210,000 distinct CDR3 sequences in the sample, approximately 10% are singletons; the top ten hold 2.5% to 3.5%. The specimen sequenced was PBMCs or a T cell subset sorted from them (not recorded which). The receptors shown here come from a man in his late teens or twenties who had mild COVID-19 (a few samples of this study predate the infection). Cell type and time point are not known. The CDR3 runs from the conserved cysteine through the conserved F or W. The D gene is left open where the match is weak. Rows give clone size only sometimes, using once, few, many, or a class for an expanded clone.

v_gene,abundance,j_gene,d_gene,CDR3nt,CDR3aa
TRBV24-1,NA,TRBJ1-5,TRBD1,TGTGCCACCAGTGATGGGGACAGGGGTTTCGGCAATCAGCCCCAGCATTTT,CATSDGDRGFGNQPQHF
TRBV6-6,NA,TRBJ1-5,NA,TGTGCCAGCATTAGGGTTGTGGGACAGCCCCAGCATTTT,CASIRVVGQPQHF
TRBV11-2,NA,TRBJ2-7,NA,TGTGCCAGCAGCTCTATACGGGGCCATGGGGGGAGCTCCTACGAGCAGTACTTC,CASSSIRGHGGSSYEQYF
TRBV5-5,NA,TRBJ1-5,TRBD1,TGTGCCAGCAGCTTGGCCATTGGGACAGTAAATCAGCCCCAGCATTTT,CASSLAIGTVNQPQHF
TRBV5-1,NA,TRBJ1-1,NA,TGCGCCAGCAGCTTTGGGGCGGGGAAGAACACTGAAGCTTTCTTT,CASSFGAGKNTEAFF
TRBV5-1,NA,TRBJ2-3,TRBD1,TGCGCCAGCAGCTTGCGACGGGACAGGGCCGGAGATACGCAGTATTTT,CASSLRRDRAGDTQYF
TRBV6-2/TRBV6-3,few,TRBJ2-5,NA,TGTGCCAGCAGTTACTCGGATTCCGGGGATCCTACGACCCAGTACTTC,CASSYSDSGDPTTQYF
TRBV9,NA,TRBJ1-2,NA,TGTGCCAGCAGCCCCTCCGACCGAAACTATGGCTACACCTTC,CASSPSDRNYGYTF
TRBV7-9,few,TRBJ2-4,NA,TGTGCCAGCAGCTTTTCGGGCGGAACAAACATTCAGTACTTC,CASSFSGGTNIQYF
TRBV4-1,few,TRBJ2-3,NA,TGCGCCAGCAGCCAAGGGGGGGTTAGGACAGATACGCAGTATTTT,CASSQGGVRTDTQYF
TRBV11-2,few,TRBJ2-1,TRBD2,TGTGCCAGCAGCTTAGGCTTTAAGAGGTGGACTAGTGGCCCCCCGGAATACAATGAGCAGTTCTTC,CASSLGFKRWTSGPPEYNEQFF
TRBV9,few,TRBJ2-5,TRBD1,TGTGCCAGCAGCGCACGACAGGGATGGGAGACCCAGTACTTC,CASSARQGWETQYF
TRBV20-1,NA,TRBJ1-1,NA,TGCAGTGCGTCGGGACACCGGTCTTTCACTGAAGCTTTCTTT,CSASGHRSFTEAFF
TRBV9,few,TRBJ1-5,NA,TGTGCCAGCAGCGTAGATGCGGGGGGGGGCAATCAGCCCCAGCATTTT,CASSVDAGGGNQPQHF
TRBV5-6,NA,TRBJ1-2,NA,TGTGCCAGCAGCTTGGGGCAGGGAAAAGGAGGCTACACCTTC,CASSLGQGKGGYTF
TRBV11-2,NA,TRBJ1-1,NA,TGTGCCAGCAGCTTAGTGTATGGGAACACTGAAGCTTTCTTT,CASSLVYGNTEAFF
TRBV5-1,NA,TRBJ2-5,NA,TGCGCCAGCAGCCCTACGACATACTCACGCGGAGAAGAGACCCAGTACTTC,CASSPTTYSRGEETQYF
TRBV21-1,NA,TRBJ1-1,NA,TGTGCCAGCAGCACAGGGGACACTGAAGCTTTCTTT,CASSTGDTEAFF
TRBV3-1,few,TRBJ1-1,NA,TGTGCCAGCAGCCAAAGACAGCCAAACACTGAAGCTTTCTTT,CASSQRQPNTEAFF